These T cell receptor beta chains were read from a single sample in a study of blood T cells in healthy people across ages. TCRdb passed the 5' RACE reads through MiXCR, listing each CDR3 protein once. The sample records 800,000 to 900,000 distinct CDR3 sequences, 55% to 65% being singletons. The sample consisted of blood. Receptors originate from a man aged 30 to 39 in good health. Each CDR3 is given with its conserved first and last residue. The order of the fields is clone size, D gene, J gene, V gene, CDR3 protein, CDR3 DNA. D genes are given only for firm matches. Some rows mark clone size as missing; the rest say once, few, many or name a class of expanded clone.

clone size: NA
D gene: NA
J gene: TRBJ2-1
V gene: TRBV4-2
CDR3 protein: CASSSQVASGYNEQFF
CDR3 DNA: TGTGCCAGCAGCTCCCAAGTTGCTAGTGGCTACAATGAGCAGTTCTTC

clone size: NA
D gene: NA
J gene: TRBJ2-5
V gene: TRBV6-2/TRBV6-3
CDR3 protein: CASSTAGESTQYF
CDR3 DNA: TGTGCCAGCAGCACGGCCGGGGAATCGACCCAGTACTTC

clone size: NA
D gene: NA
J gene: TRBJ2-3
V gene: TRBV15
CDR3 protein: CATSRDPTESTDTQYF
CDR3 DNA: TGTGCCACCAGCAGAGATCCCACCGAAAGCACAGATACGCAGTATTTT

clone size: NA
D gene: TRBD1
J gene: TRBJ2-5
V gene: TRBV6-6
CDR3 protein: CASSGAGTGEETQYF
CDR3 DNA: TGTGCCAGCAGTGGTGCCGGGACAGGGGAAGAGACCCAGTACTTC

clone size: NA
D gene: TRBD1
J gene: TRBJ2-3
V gene: TRBV15
CDR3 protein: CATSETGGSITDTQYF
CDR3 DNA: TGTGCCACCAGCGAAACAGGGGGCTCGATCACAGATACGCAGTATTTT

clone size: NA
D gene: NA
J gene: TRBJ2-7
V gene: TRBV29-1
CDR3 protein: CSVARVLSYEQYF
CDR3 DNA: TGCAGCGTTGCGAGGGTACTGTCCTACGAGCAGTACTTC

clone size: NA
D gene: NA
J gene: TRBJ1-2
V gene: TRBV4-3
CDR3 protein: CASSGNNRVDYGYTF
CDR3 DNA: TGCGCCAGCAGCGGGAACAACAGGGTGGACTATGGCTACACCTTC

clone size: NA
D gene: NA
J gene: TRBJ2-1
V gene: TRBV7-9
CDR3 protein: CAMTRGGVSNEQFF
CDR3 DNA: TGTGCCATGACCAGGGGGGGGGTGAGCAATGAGCAGTTCTTC

clone size: NA
D gene: TRBD1
J gene: TRBJ1-6
V gene: TRBV12-3/TRBV12-4
CDR3 protein: CASRVRDSMLSPLHF
CDR3 DNA: TGTGCCAGCAGAGTCCGGGACAGTATGCTTTCACCCCTCCACTTT

clone size: once
D gene: NA
J gene: TRBJ2-1
V gene: TRBV4-3
CDR3 protein: CASSQGGGSEQFF
CDR3 DNA: TGCGCCAGCAGCCAAGGCGGGGGCTCTGAGCAGTTCTTC

clone size: once
D gene: TRBD1
J gene: TRBJ2-7
V gene: TRBV27
CDR3 protein: CASSLLGGQEDEQYF
CDR3 DNA: TGTGCCAGCAGTTTATTAGGGGGACAGGAGGACGAGCAGTACTTC

clone size: NA
D gene: TRBD1
J gene: TRBJ1-5
V gene: TRBV2
CDR3 protein: CASSRDRGQFQPQHF
CDR3 DNA: TGTGCCAGCAGTCGGGACAGGGGGCAATTTCAGCCCCAGCATTTT

clone size: NA
D gene: NA
J gene: TRBJ1-5
V gene: TRBV4-1
CDR3 protein: CASSQDQTKPQHF
CDR3 DNA: TGCGCCAGCAGCCAAGATCAGACGAAGCCCCAGCATTTT

clone size: NA
D gene: TRBD1
J gene: TRBJ1-2
V gene: TRBV3-1
CDR3 protein: CASSQDRGQSDGYTF
CDR3 DNA: TGTGCCAGCAGCCAAGATAGGGGACAGTCGGATGGCTACACCTTC